This T cell receptor beta chain comes out of a study of T cell clones after liver transplantation (dated by TCRdb to the late 2010s). Describing the broader study: ITN030ST, the source of the samples, was a randomized trial that attempted immunosuppression withdrawal within 2 years of liver transplantation. Donor-reactive T cell clones were identified using TCRbeta sequencing after a pre-transplant mixed lymphocyte reaction and were then followed in post-transplant blood. As an antigen-independent comparator for the donor-reactive sequences, third party-reactive TCRbeta sequences from pre-transplant MLRs were identified as well. Of the eight recipients, a few were HCV-positive, while the remaining recipients had been transplanted for non-autoimmune, non-viral indications. Until randomization at 12-24 months post-transplant, subjects were given standard immunosuppression, with no induction therapy. Tolerance meant complete immunosuppression withdrawal for at least one year without liver enzymes rising beyond twice the upper limit of normal. Blood samples were taken pre-transplant, pre-randomization before withdrawal, and post-randomization after full withdrawal or failed withdrawal. The studied cohort comprised 8 liver transplant recipients, 3 classified as tolerant and 5 as non-tolerant. The paper's findings and limits, for the study overall: When repertoire turnover was taken into account, detection of donor-reactive sequences was significantly reduced in 7 of 8 subjects for CD4 and in 8 of 8 subjects for CD8. In 5 of 8 subjects, regardless of tolerance or HCV status, circulating donor-reactive CD4 TCRbeta sequences dropped significantly post-transplant. In a couple of subjects, low numbers of available donor cells limited the measurable donor-reactive repertoire. Donor-reactive sequences declined more than third party-reactive ones, suggesting partial antigen-specific deletion unrelated to withdrawal success. Because allograft tissue specimens were not available, migration of donor-reactive T cells into the graft, rather than deletion, may have occurred. The conclusions were preliminary, being limited by small, heterogeneous patient numbers and by non-standardized post-transplant time points.

As for this clone: The target of this receptor is not known. Base quality data are lacking; no much larger clone is found one base away.

High-throughput TCRbeta CDR3 sequencing of frozen genomic DNA was performed by immunoSEQ, with PCR amplification, mapping, bias correction and internal controls included. The original pipeline was this. Productive rearrangements were kept, and unique TCRbeta sequences were defined by CDR3 nucleotide sequence plus V and J gene. Donor-reactive sequences required at least 5-fold expansion in CFSE-low cells versus unstimulated pre-transplant cells and at least 0.01% frequency. Minimum frequency thresholds were set for each subject on the basis of the unstimulated sample with the lowest template count, so that a detection power of at least 90% was ensured. Jensen-Shannon divergence between the top 1000 TCRbeta sequences post-transplant and pre-transplant was used to measure repertoire turnover. Changes in detection of donor-reactive sequences were assessed with two-sided Fisher's exact tests. As stored in TCRdb, this immuneACCESS dataset retains in-frame rearrangements with V and J assigned. A fraction of the clones does not appear; measured against another copy, unresolved V genes explain less than half of the discrepancy, and the remainder lacks a known reason. V, J and clone size derive from that table, while D and trimming were established from the DNA sequence. This sample has 65,000 to 95,000 clones in its table, and about 80% of those were observed once. Less than 0.65% of the sample comes from the top ten.

What this sample's time point label stands for: pre-transplant. Thawed unstimulated PBMCs were stained for CD3, CD4 and CD8 and FACS-sorted into CD3+CD4+ and CD3+CD8+ populations. All 8 studied subjects were randomized to immunosuppression withdrawal. Genomic DNA was isolated with the Qiagen DNeasy Blood and Tissue Kit. The sample consisted of CD4+ T cells from blood, taken before liver transplant. This TCR was recovered from a human donor who received a liver transplant.

The bases are TGTGCCAGCTCACCACCGGGGGGGACCCAGCATTTT. Its translation is CASSPPGGTQHF. The rearranged segments are TRBV18 and TRBJ1-5; the best D guess is TRBD1, with 5 bases matching. Relative to germline, V is 0 bases shorter and J is 11 bases shorter, with 8 bases between their ends. The CDR3 runs 12 amino acids, cysteine and phenylalanine included. Just the 36-base CDR3 DNA is kept, in frame starting at base 1. For CDR1 and CDR2, the germline V gene lists KGHSH and LQKENI.